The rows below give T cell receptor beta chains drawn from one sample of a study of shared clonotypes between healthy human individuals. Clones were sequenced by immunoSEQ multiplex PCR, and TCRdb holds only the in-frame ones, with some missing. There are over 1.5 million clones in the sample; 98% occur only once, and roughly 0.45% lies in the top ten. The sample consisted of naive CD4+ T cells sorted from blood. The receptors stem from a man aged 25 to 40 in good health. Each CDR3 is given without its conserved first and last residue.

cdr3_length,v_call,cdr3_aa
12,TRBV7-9,ASSPGHRNTEAF
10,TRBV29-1,SVRSTNEKLF
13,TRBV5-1,ASSLTVGSYNEQF
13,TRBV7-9,ASSLEGQGAETQY
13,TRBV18,ASSGPGDSYNEQF
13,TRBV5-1,ASSPGLAGENEQY
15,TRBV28,ASSPSDERERRDTQY
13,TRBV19,ASSTNRQRAYGYT
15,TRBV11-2,ASSENSRGPGDTEAF
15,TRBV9,ASSIDASGGLMGAQY
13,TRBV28,ASSPRLAPTYEQY
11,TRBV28,ASSLKGNTEAF
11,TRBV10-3,AIGGEGPYGYT
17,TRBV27,ASSLDAPDPGSGANVLT
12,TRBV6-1,ASSELALIYEQY